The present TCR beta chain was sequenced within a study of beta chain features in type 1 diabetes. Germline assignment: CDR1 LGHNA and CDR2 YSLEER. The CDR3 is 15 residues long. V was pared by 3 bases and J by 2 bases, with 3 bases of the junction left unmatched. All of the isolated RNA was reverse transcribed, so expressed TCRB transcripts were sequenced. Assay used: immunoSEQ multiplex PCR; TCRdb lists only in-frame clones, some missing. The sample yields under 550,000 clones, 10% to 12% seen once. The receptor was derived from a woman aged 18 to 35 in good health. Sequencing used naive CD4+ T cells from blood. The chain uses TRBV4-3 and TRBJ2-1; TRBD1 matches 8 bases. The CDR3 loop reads CASSHTGGTYNEQFF. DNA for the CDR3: TGCGCCAGCAGCCATACAGGGGGGACCTACAATGAGCAGTTCTTC.